The sequence of this TCR beta chain was determined in a study of shared clonotypes between healthy human individuals. Study as a whole: The plates for each donor numbered three CD4 naive, three CD4 memory, two CD8 naive and one CD8 memory. Study-level points and caveats: Despite large depth, sorted-subset datasets appeared incompletely sequenced.

In the source study's methods: Junction-only sequences without quality scores came from ImmunoSEQ, so filtering differed. Sequencing used immunoSEQ multiplex PCR; TCRdb keeps in-frame clones, though not all of them. The V and J calls and clone size are taken from that table; D and trimming were inferred from the DNA. The data show some 350,000 clones, with around 74% seen just once and around 10% held by the top ten. A split of CD4+ cells into CD45RA+ naive and CD45RA-negative memory subsets was performed. This CDR3 spans 14 amino acids. Germline loops: CDR1 SGHRS, CDR2 YFSETQ. V was clipped by 0 bases and J by 6 bases, with 11 bases between them. A note on this clone: The antigen remains unidentified.

V gene TRBV5-1 combines with J gene TRBJ2-3; weak D call: TRBD2 (5 bases). The sample consisted of memory CD4+ T cells sorted from blood. Subset of the sample: CD45RA-negative fraction. This TCR derives from a man between 25 and 39 years old in good health. This CDR3 reads CASSLALQRDTQYF. The CDR3 coding sequence is TGCGCCAGCAGCTTGGCCTTGCAGCGGGATACGCAGTATTTT.